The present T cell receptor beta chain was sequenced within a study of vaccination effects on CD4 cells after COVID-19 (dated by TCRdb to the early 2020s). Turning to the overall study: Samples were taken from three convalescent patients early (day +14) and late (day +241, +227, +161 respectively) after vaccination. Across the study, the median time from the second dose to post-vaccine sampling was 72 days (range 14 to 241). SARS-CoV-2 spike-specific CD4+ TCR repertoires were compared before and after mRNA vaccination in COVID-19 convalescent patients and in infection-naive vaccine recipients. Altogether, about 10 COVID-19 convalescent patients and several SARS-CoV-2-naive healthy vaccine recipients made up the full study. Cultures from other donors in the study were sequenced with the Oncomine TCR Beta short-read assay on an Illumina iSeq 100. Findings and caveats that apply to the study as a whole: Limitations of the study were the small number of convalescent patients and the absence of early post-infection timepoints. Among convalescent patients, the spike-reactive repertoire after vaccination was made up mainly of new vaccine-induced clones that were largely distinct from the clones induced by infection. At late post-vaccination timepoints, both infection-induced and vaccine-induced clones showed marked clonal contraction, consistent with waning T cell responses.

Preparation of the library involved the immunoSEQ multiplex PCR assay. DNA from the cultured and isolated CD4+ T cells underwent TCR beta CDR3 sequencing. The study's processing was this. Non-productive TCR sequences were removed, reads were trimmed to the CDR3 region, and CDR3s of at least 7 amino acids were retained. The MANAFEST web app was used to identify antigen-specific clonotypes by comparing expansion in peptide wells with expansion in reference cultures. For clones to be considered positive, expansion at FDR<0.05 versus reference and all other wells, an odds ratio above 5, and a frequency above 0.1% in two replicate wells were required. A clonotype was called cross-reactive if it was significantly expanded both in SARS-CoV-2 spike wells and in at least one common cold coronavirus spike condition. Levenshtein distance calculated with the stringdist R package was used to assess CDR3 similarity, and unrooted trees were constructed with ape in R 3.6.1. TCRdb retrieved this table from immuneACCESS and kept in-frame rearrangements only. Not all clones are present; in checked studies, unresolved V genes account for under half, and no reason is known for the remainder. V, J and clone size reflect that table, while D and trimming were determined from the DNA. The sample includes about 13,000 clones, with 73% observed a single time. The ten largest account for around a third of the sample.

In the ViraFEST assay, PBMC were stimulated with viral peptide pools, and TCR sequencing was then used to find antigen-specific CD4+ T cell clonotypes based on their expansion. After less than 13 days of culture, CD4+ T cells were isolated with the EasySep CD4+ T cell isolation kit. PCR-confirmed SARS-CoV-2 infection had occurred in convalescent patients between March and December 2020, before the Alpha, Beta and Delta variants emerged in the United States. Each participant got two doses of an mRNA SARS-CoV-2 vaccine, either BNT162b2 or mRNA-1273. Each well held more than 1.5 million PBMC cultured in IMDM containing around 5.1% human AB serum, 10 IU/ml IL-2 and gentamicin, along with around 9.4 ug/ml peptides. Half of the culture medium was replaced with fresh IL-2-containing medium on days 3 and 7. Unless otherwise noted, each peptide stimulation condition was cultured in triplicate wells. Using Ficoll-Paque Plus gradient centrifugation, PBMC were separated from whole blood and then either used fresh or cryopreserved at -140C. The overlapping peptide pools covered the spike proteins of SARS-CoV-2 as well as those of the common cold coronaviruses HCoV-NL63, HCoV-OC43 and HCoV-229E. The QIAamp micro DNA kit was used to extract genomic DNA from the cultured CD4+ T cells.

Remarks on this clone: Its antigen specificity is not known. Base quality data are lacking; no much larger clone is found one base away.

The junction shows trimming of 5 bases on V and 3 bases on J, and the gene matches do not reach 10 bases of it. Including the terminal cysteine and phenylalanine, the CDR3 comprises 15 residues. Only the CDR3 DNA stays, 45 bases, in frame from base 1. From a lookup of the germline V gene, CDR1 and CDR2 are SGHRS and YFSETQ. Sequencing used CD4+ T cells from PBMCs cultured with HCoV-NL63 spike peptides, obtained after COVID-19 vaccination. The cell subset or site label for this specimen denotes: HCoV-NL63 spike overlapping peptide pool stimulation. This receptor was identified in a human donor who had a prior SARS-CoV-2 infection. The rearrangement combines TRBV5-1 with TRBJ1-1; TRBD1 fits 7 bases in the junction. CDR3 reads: CASRPTGDWYTEAFF. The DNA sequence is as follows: TGCGCCAGCAGACCCACAGGGGATTGGTACACTGAAGCTTTCTTT.